The entry that follows covers one TCR beta chain sequence. Profiling relied on immunoSEQ multiplex PCR, and the TCRdb table lists in-frame clones only, not all of them. The sample lists around 23,000 clones; under 95% were seen once. V lost 0 bases to trimming and J lost 4 bases; unmatched junction nucleotides: 3. The germline CDR1 and CDR2 sequences are LNHNV and YYDKDF (reference sequence). This CDR3 has 15 amino acids. The data originate from a study of T cell changes during pregnancy in multiple sclerosis. Sequenced material: CD8+ T cells from peripheral blood mononuclear cells, taken in the third trimester of pregnancy. This chain joins TRBV15 and TRBJ2-5; TRBD2 aligns across 9 bases. The TCR comes from a female donor in good health, enrolled as a control in a pregnancy study. The CDR3 loop reads CATSREAGGPETQYF. In DNA, the CDR3 is TGTGCCACCAGCAGAGAGGCGGGGGGGCCAGAGACCCAGTACTTC.